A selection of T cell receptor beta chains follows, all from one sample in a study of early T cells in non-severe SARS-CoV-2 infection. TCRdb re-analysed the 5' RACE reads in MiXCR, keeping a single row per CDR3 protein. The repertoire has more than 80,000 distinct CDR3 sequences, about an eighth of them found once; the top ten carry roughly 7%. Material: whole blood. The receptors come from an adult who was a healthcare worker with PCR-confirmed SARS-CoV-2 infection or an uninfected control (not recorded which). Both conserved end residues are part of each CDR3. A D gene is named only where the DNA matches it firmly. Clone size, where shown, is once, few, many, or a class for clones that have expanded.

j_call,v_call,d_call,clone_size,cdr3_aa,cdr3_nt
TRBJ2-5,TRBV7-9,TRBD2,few,CASSPSDRTSGRLGETQYF,TGTGCCAGCAGCCCTAGCGATAGGACTAGCGGGAGGCTAGGTGAGACCCAGTACTTC
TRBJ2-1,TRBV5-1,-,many,CASSQLDEGEQFF,TGCGCCAGCAGCCAACTTGACGAGGGGGAGCAGTTCTTC
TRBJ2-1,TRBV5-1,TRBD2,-,CASSLRVLAGAKRDNEQFF,TGCGCCAGCAGCTTGAGGGTACTAGCGGGGGCAAAGCGGGACAATGAGCAGTTCTTC
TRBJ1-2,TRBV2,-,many,CASSEAGPEINYGYTF,TGTGCCAGCAGTGAAGCAGGGCCAGAAATTAACTATGGCTACACCTTC
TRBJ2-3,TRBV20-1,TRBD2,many,CSASGRGFLGTDTQYF,TGCAGTGCTAGCGGGCGGGGGTTTTTAGGAACAGATACGCAGTATTTT
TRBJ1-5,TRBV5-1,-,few,CASSLAGAGHQPQHF,TGCGCCAGCAGCTTGGCCGGGGCAGGGCATCAGCCCCAGCATTTT
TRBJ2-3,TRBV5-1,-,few,CASSTTGGDTDTQYF,TGCGCCAGCAGCACGACCGGCGGGGACACAGATACGCAGTATTTT
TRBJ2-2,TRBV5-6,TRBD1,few,CASSGNRGTNTGELFF,TGTGCCAGCAGCGGGAACAGGGGGACGAACACCGGGGAGCTGTTTTTT
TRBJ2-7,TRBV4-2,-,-,CASSPIPYRDEQYF,TGTGCCAGCAGCCCTATCCCCTACAGGGACGAGCAGTACTTC
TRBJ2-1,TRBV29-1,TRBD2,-,CSVRGLAGVEQFF,TGCAGCGTTCGTGGACTAGCGGGAGTTGAGCAGTTCTTC
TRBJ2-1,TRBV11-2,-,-,CASSLELWEMGDEQFF,TGTGCCAGCAGCTTAGAACTGTGGGAGATGGGTGATGAGCAGTTCTTC
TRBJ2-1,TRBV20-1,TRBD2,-,CSAVLAGGPLHEQFF,TGCAGTGCTGTGCTAGCGGGAGGGCCGTTGCATGAGCAGTTCTTC
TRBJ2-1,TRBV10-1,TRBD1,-,CATSSPGQPSSYNEQFF,TGCGCCACCTCATCCCCGGGACAGCCGAGCTCCTACAATGAGCAGTTCTTC
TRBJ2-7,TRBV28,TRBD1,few,CASTPPPGQGPYEQYF,TGTGCCAGCACCCCACCTCCGGGACAGGGTCCCTACGAGCAGTACTTC
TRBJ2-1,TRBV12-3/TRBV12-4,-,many,CASSFGVRTYNEQFF,TGTGCCAGCAGTTTTGGGGTCAGAACCTACAATGAGCAGTTCTTC
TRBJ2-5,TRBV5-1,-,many,CASTQLGGPDQETQYF,TGCGCCAGCACGCAACTCGGGGGACCCGACCAAGAGACCCAGTACTTC
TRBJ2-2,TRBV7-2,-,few,CASSLVIGNTGELFF,TGTGCCAGCAGCTTAGTTATCGGGAACACCGGGGAGCTGTTTTTT
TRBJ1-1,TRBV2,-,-,CAPITGNTEAFF,TGTGCCCCAATAACCGGGAACACTGAAGCTTTCTTT
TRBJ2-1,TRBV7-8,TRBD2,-,CASSLAASGRGNEQFF,TGTGCCAGCAGCTTAGCAGCTAGCGGGAGAGGCAATGAGCAGTTCTTC
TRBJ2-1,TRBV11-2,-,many,CASSLGRLYNEQFF,TGTGCCAGCAGCTTAGGGCGACTTTACAATGAGCAGTTCTTC
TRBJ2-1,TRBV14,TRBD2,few,CASSYLAGGLYNEQFF,TGTGCCAGCAGTTATTTAGCGGGAGGGCTATACAATGAGCAGTTCTTC
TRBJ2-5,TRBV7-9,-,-,CASSFRGTRGQETQYF,TGTGCCAGCAGCTTCCGGGGGACTCGGGGGCAAGAGACCCAGTACTTC
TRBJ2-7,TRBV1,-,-,CTSSQRTSGRADEQYF,TGCACCAGCAGCCAACGAACTAGCGGGAGGGCCGACGAGCAGTACTTC
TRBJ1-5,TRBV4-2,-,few,CASSQDGDSNQPQHF,TGTGCCAGCAGCCAAGATGGGGATAGCAATCAGCCCCAGCATTTT
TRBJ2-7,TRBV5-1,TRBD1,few,CASREDRGGEQYF,TGCGCCAGCAGAGAGGACAGGGGTGGCGAGCAGTACTTC
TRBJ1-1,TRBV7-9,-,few,CASSLGGLGTEAFF,TGTGCCAGCAGCTTAGGAGGATTGGGCACTGAAGCTTTCTTT